The 25 T cell receptor beta chains presented below share a single source sample, sequenced in a study of spatial heterogeneity in lung cancer. Time point reported: sample taken at primary tumor resection. No cell sorting; template was whole RNA from tumor, lung tissue or PBMC. Using its own MiXCR run on the 5' RACE reads, TCRdb lists one record per CDR3 protein. This table has more than 10,000 distinct CDR3 sequences, roughly 3.9% appearing once. Sample: PBMCs, taken at surgery. These receptor sequences come from a male donor with early-stage non-small cell lung cancer.

This clonotype was picked up many times. The size of this beta chain means little, since it is a stray read in a library made for alpha chains. The chain uses TRBV11-2 and TRBJ1-1; D unclear. V lost 1 base and J lost 1, with 10 bases in between. Germline V gives CDR1 SGHAT, CDR2 FQNNGV. This CDR3 is built from 15 residues. The CDR3 is CASSLGRIPNTEAFF. The CDR3 coding sequence is TGTGCCAGCAGCTTAGGACGGATCCCGAACACTGAAGCTTTCTTT.

This clonotype was recorded at least ten times. Because the library targeted alpha chains, this beta chain is an off-target read whose size means little. The chain links TRBV4-1 to TRBJ1-1; tentatively, D is TRBD1 (5 bases). CDR3 length equals 16 residues. From germline, CDR1 is MGHRA and CDR2 YSYEKL. Trimming pared 0 bases from V and 11 bases from J, leaving 22 bases between. CDR3 sequence reads: CASSQDGGPGFKDAFF. The CDR3 nucleotides read TGCGCCAGCAGCCAAGATGGGGGTCCGGGGTTTAAGGACGCTTTCTTT.

By share of the sample, this clonotype is medium-sized. This beta chain is off target for a library built for alpha chains, so its abundance means little. The V gene is TRBV20-1, the J gene TRBJ2-2; D may be TRBD2 (5 bases). Germline-derived CDR1 and CDR2 are DFQATT and SNEGSKA (reference sequence). V lost 1 base, J lost 4 bases, and 10 bases lay in between. This CDR3 has 14 amino acids. The CDR3 sequence: CSARARAATGELFF. The CDR3 DNA reads as TGCAGTGCTAGAGCGAGGGCAGCCACCGGGGAGCTGTTTTTT.

There are many counts of this clonotype. The library was built for alpha chains, so this beta chain is an off-target read and its size means little. V usage is TRBV6-5 and J usage is TRBJ2-1; D not certain. This CDR3 is built from 14 residues. Trimming took 2 bases from V and 7 from J, leaving 12 bases between them. Germline CDR1 is MNHEY and CDR2 is SVGAGI. CDR3 DNA sequence: TGTGCCAGCAGTTACGACGGGTCTGGGAATGAGCAGTTCTTC. Translation gives CASSYDGSGNEQFF.

This clonotype has ten or more counts. This beta chain turned up in a library designed for alpha chains; as an off-target read, its abundance says little. CDR3 region: CASSPGTREGQPQHF. For the CDR3, the DNA is TGTGCCAGCAGTCCGGGGACCCGAGAGGGTCAGCCCCAGCATTTT. The V gene is TRBV7-2, the J gene TRBJ1-5, with a weak D call TRBD1 (5 bases). V was pared by 6 bases and J by 6 bases, with 18 bases between. The germline V gene encodes CDR1 SGHTA and CDR2 FQGNSA. The CDR3 has 15 residues.

This clonotype was seen at least ten times. The library was designed around alpha chains, so this beta chain is a stray read whose abundance carries little weight. V and J are TRBV7-2 and TRBJ2-2; perhaps TRBD1 as D (5 bases). Trimming left V 1 base short and J 3 bases short, with 9 bases between. The germline V gene encodes CDR1 SGHTA and CDR2 FQGNSA. The CDR3 consists of 15 residues. In nucleotides, the CDR3 is TGTGCCAGCAGCTTAGAGGGGCTTTACACCGGGGAGCTGTTTTTT. It codes for CASSLEGLYTGELFF.

This clonotype was seen at least ten times. The size of this beta chain means little, since it is a stray read in a library made for alpha chains. This chain links TRBV3-1 with TRBJ1-6, with unresolved D. Trimming cost V 0 bases and J 8 bases, with 17 bases left between them. The CDR3 is 17 amino acids. The germline V gene encodes CDR1 LGHDT and CDR2 YNNKEL (reference sequence). The CDR3 nucleotides read TGTGCCAGCAGCCAAGAAGGCGGGATCCCCTCGGATTCACCCCTCCACTTT. Translation: CASSQEGGIPSDSPLHF.

This clonotype ranks as medium-sized. The library was prepared for alpha chains; this beta chain is a stray read, so its frequency means little. The genes are TRBV2 and TRBJ2-5; D not resolved. The CDR3 extends over 11 amino acids. V was cut by 7 bases and J by 5 bases, with 8 bases left in between. Germline loops: CDR1 SNHLY, CDR2 FYNNEI. For the CDR3, the DNA is TGTGCCAGCACACGATGGGAGACCCAGTACTTC. It specifies CASTRWETQYF.

With respect to this clonotype: This beta chain came through as a stray read in a library set up for alpha chains, and its size says little. The V gene is TRBV20-1, the J gene TRBJ2-1, with 8 bases identical to TRBD1. This CDR3 is built from 15 residues. CDR1 is DFQATT and CDR2 is SNEGSKA in the germline V gene (reference sequence). The V segment lost 5 bases and the J segment 4 bases; nucleotides outside the gene matches: 10. The CDR3 DNA sequence: TGCAGTGCTTTGCGTGGGACAGGACTATACAATGAGCAGTTCTTC. It specifies CSALRGTGLYNEQFF.

This clonotype came up many times. Found in a library prepared for alpha chains, this beta chain is an off-target read, and its abundance has little meaning. This chain uses TRBV27 with TRBJ1-5, with D uncertain. The CDR3 has 11 residues. The V and J ends lost 8 bases and 3 bases respectively, with 5 bases between them. The germline V gene has CDR1 MNHEY and CDR2 SMNVEV (reference sequence). The CDR3 protein is CASGFNQPQHF. DNA for the CDR3: TGTGCCAGCGGATTCAATCAGCCCCAGCATTTT.

Of note for this clonotype: This beta chain is off target for a library built for alpha chains, so its abundance means little. V is TRBV6-5 and J is TRBJ2-3; no clear D. Germline values: CDR1 MNHEY, CDR2 SVGAGI. V was clipped by 2 bases and J by 3 bases, with 3 bases between them. This CDR3 is 12 amino acids long. DNA for the CDR3: TGTGCCAGCAGTTACGATACAGATACGCAGTATTTT. This gives the protein CASSYDTDTQYF.

This clonotype was recorded at least ten times. Found in a library prepared for alpha chains, this beta chain is an off-target read, and its abundance has little meaning. J is TRBJ1-4 and V is TRBV21-1; no check of the table's D call, TRBD1, against the DNA was made. TRBV21-1 is noted as a pseudogene. This CDR3 is built from 14 residues. Here the CDR3 DNA reads TGTGCCAGCAGCAAAGCCGCGGATCCGGGAAAACTGTTTTTT. The encoded protein is CASSKAADPGKLFF.

Many counts were recorded for this clonotype. As an off-target read in a library built for alpha chains, this beta chain has a frequency of little significance. This CDR3 reads CASSHRRDRGNEQFF. The CDR3 DNA sequence: TGTGCCAGCAGCCACCGCCGGGACAGGGGGAATGAGCAGTTCTTC. This sequence joins TRBV25-1 and TRBJ2-1; 11 bases agree with TRBD1. Per germline, CDR1 MGHDK and CDR2 SYGVNS. Unmatched junction bases numbered 8, after V lost 6 bases and J lost 7 bases. The CDR3 runs to 15 residues.

This clonotype was counted many times. The size of this beta chain means little, since it is a stray read in a library made for alpha chains. The gene calls are TRBV5-8 and TRBJ2-3; TRBD1 matches at 10 bases. Germline V CDR1 and CDR2: SGHTS, YDEGEE. The CDR3 has 14 residues. V was clipped by 4 bases and J by 6 bases; unmatched bases: 5. In DNA, the CDR3 is TGTGCCAGCAGCCGGAGGACAGGGGGGGATACGCAGTATTTT. The encoded protein is CASSRRTGGDTQYF.

This clonotype was observed many times. Since it is a stray read in a library aimed at alpha chains, this beta chain has a size that is not meaningful. The rearrangement uses TRBV7-2 and TRBJ2-1; 9 nucleotides agree with TRBD2. The CDR3 is made up of 15 amino acids. V shed 1 base and J 8 bases; nucleotides not matched to a gene: 6. Germline CDR1 SGHTA, CDR2 FQGNSA. The CDR3 DNA is TGTGCCAGCAGCTTAGTGTCTAGCGGGAACTATGAGCAGTTCTTC. Protein product: CASSLVSSGNYEQFF.

The sample holds one count of this clonotype. This beta chain is a stray sequence in a library constructed for alpha chains; its clone size is not meaningful. J is TRBJ2-7 and V is TRBV5-1; a weak D match, TRBD1 (6 bases). Trimming took off 1 base at V and 6 bases at J, with 17 bases between the two ends. The CDR3 spans 15 residues. Germline loops: CDR1 SGHRS, CDR2 YFSETQ. The CDR3 sequence is CASSLNQGTSREQYF. The CDR3 DNA follows: TGCGCCAGCAGCTTGAATCAGGGGACGTCCCGCGAGCAGTACTTC.

In this sample, this clonotype turned up many times. This beta chain is a stray read from a library made for alpha chains; its abundance is not meaningful. The V gene is TRBV11-2, the J gene TRBJ1-5; TRBD1 is a possible D gene (6 bases). CDR3 length: 15 residues. The germline V and J ends were trimmed by 2 bases and 4 bases, with 12 bases remaining between them. The germline gives CDR1 SGHAT, CDR2 FQNNGV. This CDR3 reads CASSLPKGGNQPQHF. CDR3 in DNA: TGTGCCAGCAGCTTACCGAAAGGGGGGAATCAGCCCCAGCATTTT. The full variable domain, rest sourced from reference TRBV11-2 and TRBJ1-5, is EAGVAQSPRYKIIEKRQSVAFWCNPISGHATLYWYQQILGQGPKLLIQFQNNGVVDDSQLPKDRFSAERLKGVDSTLKIQPAKLEDSAVYLCASSLPKGGNQPQHFGDGTRLSIL.

Comments on this clonotype: This beta chain turned up in a library designed for alpha chains; as an off-target read, its abundance says little. V and J are TRBV12-3 or TRBV12-4 and TRBJ1-1; D unresolved. V was pared by 3 bases and J by 7 bases, with 12 bases between. The length of the CDR3 is 13 residues. The CDR3 here is CASSFPGRDEAFF. In DNA, the CDR3 is TGTGCCAGCAGTTTCCCCGGGAGGGATGAAGCTTTCTTT.

This clonotype has at least ten counts. This beta chain is a stray sequence in a library constructed for alpha chains; its clone size is not meaningful. The V call is TRBV6-5, the J call TRBJ2-2; 13 bases agree with TRBD2. The trim removed 4 bases at V and 8 bases at J, leaving 16 bases unmatched. Germline-derived CDR1 and CDR2 are MNHEY and SVGAGI. This CDR3 region has 19 residues. The CDR3 DNA sequence: TGTGCCAGCAGTTCCTTGTCTGGACTAGCGGGAGTACGAATGGGGGAGCTGTTTTTT. Its translation: CASSSLSGLAGVRMGELFF.

This clonotype has at least ten counts. The library was built for alpha chains, so this beta chain is an off-target read and its size means little. This chain connects TRBV29-1 to TRBJ2-5, with a possible D match to TRBD2 (6 bases). From germline, CDR1 is SQVTM and CDR2 ANQGSEA. There are 13 residues in the CDR3. The germline V and J ends were trimmed by 4 bases and 2 bases, with 11 bases remaining between them. The CDR3 protein is CSVVEGPQETQYF. The CDR3 DNA sequence: TGCAGCGTTGTGGAGGGGCCTCAAGAGACCCAGTACTTC.

This clonotype has at least ten counts. This beta chain appears as a stray read in a library generated for alpha chains; its size is not informative. The gene calls are TRBV5-1 and TRBJ2-1; TRBD2 is a possible D gene (6 bases). V shed 4 bases and J shed 4 bases, with 18 bases lying between them. Germline V gene sequence: CDR1 SGHRS, CDR2 YFSETQ. CDR3 length equals 16 residues. The CDR3 DNA reads as TGCGCCAGCAGCCTCGACCCGGGACTCCGATACAATGAGCAGTTCTTC. Its translation is CASSLDPGLRYNEQFF.

Note on this clonotype: The library was built for alpha chains, so this beta chain is an off-target read and its size means little. The chain has TRBV7-8 and TRBJ2-3; D gene uncertain. V lost 4 bases to trimming and J lost 5 bases, with 7 bases between them. The CDR3 has 12 amino acids. CDR1 and CDR2 (germline): SGHVS, FQNEAQ. In nucleotides, the CDR3 is TGTGCCAGCAGCTCGCTCGTAGATACGCAGTATTTT. Amino acids: CASSSLVDTQYF.

This clonotype has a count of ten or more. With the library built for alpha chains, this beta chain is off target and its frequency is not meaningful. The V and J genes are TRBV4-2 and TRBJ2-7; D call uncertain. Between the trimmed V and J ends, which lost 3 bases and 5 bases, there was a span of 11 bases. Germline CDR1 is LGHNA and CDR2 is YNFKEQ. The CDR3 loop spans 13 amino acids. This chain's CDR3 is CASSHRVYHEQYF. CDR3 bases: TGTGCCAGCAGCCACCGGGTGTACCACGAGCAGTACTTC.

This clonotype has a handful of counts. This beta chain turned up in a library designed for alpha chains; as an off-target read, its abundance says little. The chain employs TRBV7-9 and TRBJ1-2, with D unclear. The CDR3 extends over 13 amino acids. The V and J ends lost 5 bases and 6 bases respectively, with 13 bases between them. CDR1 is SEHNR, CDR2 FQNEAQ, per germline (reference sequence). The CDR3: CASSMMGFHGYTF. Written as DNA, the CDR3 is TGTGCCAGCAGCATGATGGGGTTCCATGGCTACACCTTC.

This clonotype was observed at least ten times. This beta chain turned up in a library designed for alpha chains; as an off-target read, its abundance says little. V usage is TRBV11-1 and J usage is TRBJ2-1, with 10 bases identical to TRBD2. The CDR3 sequence is 17 residues long. The junction had 10 bases not matched to a gene; V was cut back by 4 bases and J by 4 bases. Germline CDR1 and CDR2: SGHAT and FQDESV (reference sequence). The CDR3 spells CASSSQSTSGPYNEQFF. CDR3 bases: TGTGCCAGCAGCTCCCAATCGACTAGCGGGCCGTACAATGAGCAGTTCTTC. The whole variable domain, filled in from reference TRBV11-1 and TRBJ2-1, reads EAEVAQSPRYKITEKSQAVAFWCDPISGHATLYWYRQILGQGPELLVQFQDESVVDDSQLPKDRFSAERLKGVDSTLKIQPAELGDSAMYLCASSSQSTSGPYNEQFFGPGTRLTVL.